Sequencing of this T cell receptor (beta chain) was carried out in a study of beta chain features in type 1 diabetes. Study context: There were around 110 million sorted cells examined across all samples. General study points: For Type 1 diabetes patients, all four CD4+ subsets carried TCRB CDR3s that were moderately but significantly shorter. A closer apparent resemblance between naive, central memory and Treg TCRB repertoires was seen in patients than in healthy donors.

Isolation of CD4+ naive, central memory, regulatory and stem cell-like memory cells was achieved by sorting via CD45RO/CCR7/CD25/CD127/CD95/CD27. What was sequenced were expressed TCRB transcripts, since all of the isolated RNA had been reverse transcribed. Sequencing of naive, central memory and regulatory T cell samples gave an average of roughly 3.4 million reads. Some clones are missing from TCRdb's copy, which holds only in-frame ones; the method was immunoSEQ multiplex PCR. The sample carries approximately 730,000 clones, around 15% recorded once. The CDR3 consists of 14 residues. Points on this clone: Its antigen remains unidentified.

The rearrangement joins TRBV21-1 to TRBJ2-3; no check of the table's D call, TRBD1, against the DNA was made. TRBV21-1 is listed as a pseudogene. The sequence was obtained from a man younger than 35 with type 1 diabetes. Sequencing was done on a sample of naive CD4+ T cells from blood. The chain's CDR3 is CASTPDRGLGTQYF. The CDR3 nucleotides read TGTGCCAGCACCCCGGACAGGGGCCTAGGTACGCAGTATTTT.